Included here is one T cell receptor (beta chain) sequence, with context. The sample belongs to a study of monozygotic twins with inflammatory bowel disease. The CDR3 spans 16 residues. CDR1 and CDR2 from the germline V gene are LGHDT and YNNKEL (reference sequence). TCRdb re-called the 5' RACE reads, yielding one record per CDR3 amino acid sequence without DNA. The table for this sample gives approximately 400,000 distinct CDR3 sequences. Sequenced material: blood. This TCR came from a human donor with ulcerative colitis or Crohn's disease, or a healthy co-twin of an affected twin (not recorded which). The rearrangement links TRBV3-1 to TRBJ2-6. Here the CDR3 reads CASSHKGASGANVLTF.